A selection of T cell receptor beta chains follows, all from one sample in a study of regulatory T cells in long-lasting Graves disease. One entry per CDR3 protein results from TCRdb running MiXCR on the multiplex PCR reads. This table has approximately 360,000 distinct CDR3 sequences, around 23% appearing once. The sequencing used peripheral blood mononuclear cells (PBMCs), collected when the disease was refractory, from a patient treated with antithyroid drugs. These receptor sequences come from a woman between 40 and 55 years old with Graves disease. Both conserved end residues are part of each CDR3. D genes are given only for firm matches. Clone size, where shown, is once, few, many, or a class for clones that have expanded.

d_call: TRBD1; clone_size: .; v_call: TRBV11-2; j_call: TRBJ1-4; cdr3_nt: TGTGCCAGCAGCCCATGGACAGGGGCCCCGGGTGAAAAACTGTTTTTT; cdr3_aa: CASSPWTGAPGEKLFF
d_call: .; clone_size: .; v_call: TRBV30; j_call: TRBJ1-1; cdr3_nt: TGTGCCTGGAGTGTCTTGGAGACATCTAAAGGGGGCACTGAAGCTTTCTTT; cdr3_aa: CAWSVLETSKGGTEAFF
d_call: TRBD1; clone_size: many; v_call: TRBV28; j_call: TRBJ2-7; cdr3_nt: TGTGCCAGCAGCCTGACAGGGGTGAGATACGAGCAGTACTTC; cdr3_aa: CASSLTGVRYEQYF
d_call: .; clone_size: many; v_call: TRBV3-1; j_call: TRBJ1-2; cdr3_nt: TGTGCCAGCAGCCTGGACCCTAACTATGGCTACACCTTC; cdr3_aa: CASSLDPNYGYTF
d_call: TRBD1; clone_size: .; v_call: TRBV11-2; j_call: TRBJ1-1; cdr3_nt: TGTGCCAGCAGCTTTGAGGACAGGGGCACTGAAGCTTTCTTT; cdr3_aa: CASSFEDRGTEAFF
d_call: .; clone_size: .; v_call: TRBV2; j_call: TRBJ1-5; cdr3_nt: TGTGCCAGCAGTCACTACAAGTTCAATCAGCCCCAGCATTTT; cdr3_aa: CASSHYKFNQPQHF
d_call: TRBD1; clone_size: few; v_call: TRBV10-3; j_call: TRBJ2-7; cdr3_nt: TGTGCCATCAAAAATGGACAGGGAAGGTCCTACGAGCAGTACTTC; cdr3_aa: CAIKNGQGRSYEQYF
d_call: TRBD2; clone_size: few; v_call: TRBV20-1; j_call: TRBJ2-2; cdr3_nt: TGCAGTGCTAGTTCGGGAGGGCAGGATGCCGGGGAGCTGTTTTTT; cdr3_aa: CSASSGGQDAGELFF
d_call: .; clone_size: .; v_call: TRBV2; j_call: TRBJ2-3; cdr3_nt: TGTGCCAGCAGCTTGGATACAGATACGCAGTATTTT; cdr3_aa: CASSLDTDTQYF
d_call: .; clone_size: many; v_call: TRBV7-3; j_call: TRBJ1-1; cdr3_nt: TGTGCCAGCAGCACAGGTTCCCAAAACACTGAAGCTTTCTTT; cdr3_aa: CASSTGSQNTEAFF
d_call: TRBD1; clone_size: few; v_call: TRBV6-1; j_call: TRBJ2-7; cdr3_nt: TGTGCCAGCAGTGCTGGGGACAGGGGGCAGTACGAGCAGTACTTC; cdr3_aa: CASSAGDRGQYEQYF
d_call: .; clone_size: .; v_call: TRBV15; j_call: TRBJ1-5; cdr3_nt: TGTGCCACCAGCAGAGGATTCGGCAATCAGCCCCAGCATTTT; cdr3_aa: CATSRGFGNQPQHF
d_call: .; clone_size: .; v_call: TRBV28; j_call: TRBJ2-7; cdr3_nt: TGTGCCAGCAGTTTCCGAGGGGCTTTGAGCTACGAGCAGTACTTC; cdr3_aa: CASSFRGALSYEQYF
d_call: TRBD2; clone_size: .; v_call: TRBV29-1; j_call: TRBJ2-2; cdr3_nt: TGCAGGGGTCTAGCGGAGCACACCGGGGAGCTGTTTTTT; cdr3_aa: CRGLAEHTGELFF
d_call: .; clone_size: few; v_call: TRBV6-2/TRBV6-3; j_call: TRBJ1-3; cdr3_nt: TGTGCCAGCAGACCCAGTTCTGGAAACACCATATATTTT; cdr3_aa: CASRPSSGNTIYF
d_call: TRBD1; clone_size: many; v_call: TRBV20-1; j_call: TRBJ1-5; cdr3_nt: TGCAGTGCGGTGGGACAGGCTAATCAGCCCCAGCATTTT; cdr3_aa: CSAVGQANQPQHF
d_call: .; clone_size: many; v_call: TRBV28; j_call: TRBJ1-5; cdr3_nt: TGTGCCAGCAGTTTAATGGGGGCCGGGGGCAATCAGCCCCAGCATTTT; cdr3_aa: CASSLMGAGGNQPQHF
d_call: TRBD2; clone_size: .; v_call: TRBV6-1; j_call: TRBJ2-7; cdr3_nt: TGTGCCAGCAGCCGTATCGTGGGGGGGAGCTTACGCGAGCAGTACTTC; cdr3_aa: CASSRIVGGSLREQYF
d_call: TRBD1; clone_size: .; v_call: TRBV7-9; j_call: TRBJ1-1; cdr3_nt: TGTGCCAGCAGTTTTTCCGGGACAGGGATTATTTTCTTT; cdr3_aa: CASSFSGTGIIFF
d_call: .; clone_size: many; v_call: TRBV20-1; j_call: TRBJ2-2; cdr3_nt: TGCAGTGCTAGGCCCCAGCGGAGGGGAGCCGGGGAGCTGTTTTTT; cdr3_aa: CSARPQRRGAGELFF
d_call: .; clone_size: .; v_call: TRBV28; j_call: TRBJ2-7; cdr3_nt: TGTGCCAGCACCGTTGTACAGGGTGGGCAGTACTTC; cdr3_aa: CASTVVQGGQYF
d_call: .; clone_size: .; v_call: TRBV30; j_call: TRBJ2-7; cdr3_nt: TGTGCCTGGAGTGTAAAGCGAGCGACGCGACGGTACGAGCAGTACTTC; cdr3_aa: CAWSVKRATRRYEQYF
d_call: TRBD2; clone_size: few; v_call: TRBV20-1; j_call: TRBJ2-2; cdr3_nt: TGCAGTGCTAGAGTCCGACTAGCGGGAGTAACCGGGGAGCTGTTTTTT; cdr3_aa: CSARVRLAGVTGELFF
d_call: TRBD2; clone_size: many; v_call: TRBV28; j_call: TRBJ2-5; cdr3_nt: TGTGCCAGCAGCTGGCCACGGACTAGCGGGAGGGGAGAGACCCAGTACTTC; cdr3_aa: CASSWPRTSGRGETQYF
d_call: .; clone_size: .; v_call: TRBV6-2/TRBV6-3; j_call: TRBJ1-5; cdr3_nt: TGTGCCAGCAGTTACGGGTTGGCAGAGAGCAATCAGCCCCAGCATTTT; cdr3_aa: CASSYGLAESNQPQHF
d_call: TRBD2; clone_size: .; v_call: TRBV11-1; j_call: TRBJ2-3; cdr3_nt: TGTGCCAGCAGCAAGAGCGGGGGTAGCACAGATACGCAGTATTTT; cdr3_aa: CASSKSGGSTDTQYF
d_call: TRBD1; clone_size: few; v_call: TRBV24-1; j_call: TRBJ2-2; cdr3_nt: TGTGCCACCAGTGATTTTCCAACCCGGGACAGCTCCAACACCGGGGAGCTGTTTTTT; cdr3_aa: CATSDFPTRDSSNTGELFF
d_call: TRBD2; clone_size: many; v_call: TRBV12-3/TRBV12-4; j_call: TRBJ2-7; cdr3_nt: TGTGCCAGCAGCCCCGGACTAGCGGTCTCCTACGAGCAGTACTTC; cdr3_aa: CASSPGLAVSYEQYF
d_call: .; clone_size: .; v_call: TRBV25-1; j_call: TRBJ1-3; cdr3_nt: TGTGCCAGCAGTGAATGGGCAACTGGAAACACCATATATTTT; cdr3_aa: CASSEWATGNTIYF
d_call: .; clone_size: many; v_call: TRBV2; j_call: TRBJ2-5; cdr3_nt: TGTGCCAGCAGTGAACGGACGCCCCTAATGATGGGAGAGACCCAGTACTTC; cdr3_aa: CASSERTPLMMGETQYF
d_call: .; clone_size: .; v_call: TRBV15; j_call: TRBJ2-2; cdr3_nt: TGTGCCACCAGTGGGAGAAGGGGTGGGGCCGGGGAGCTGTTTTTT; cdr3_aa: CATSGRRGGAGELFF
d_call: TRBD1; clone_size: .; v_call: TRBV29-1; j_call: TRBJ1-2; cdr3_nt: TGCAGCGTTGAAGAGATTACGGACAGGGGTGCCTATGGCTACACCTTC; cdr3_aa: CSVEEITDRGAYGYTF
d_call: .; clone_size: .; v_call: TRBV14; j_call: TRBJ1-5; cdr3_nt: TGTGCCAGAAGTGGGGAGGGCTATCAGCCCCAGCATTTT; cdr3_aa: CARSGEGYQPQHF
d_call: .; clone_size: many; v_call: TRBV2; j_call: TRBJ1-1; cdr3_nt: TGTGCCAGTTCGACAGAGCCGAACACTGAAGCTTTCTTT; cdr3_aa: CASSTEPNTEAFF
d_call: .; clone_size: .; v_call: TRBV18; j_call: TRBJ1-1; cdr3_nt: TGTGCCAGCTCACCACCCGTGGGGGTCGGGGAAGCTTTCTTT; cdr3_aa: CASSPPVGVGEAFF
d_call: .; clone_size: few; v_call: TRBV9; j_call: TRBJ1-2; cdr3_nt: TGTGCCAGCAGCGATGAGACGGGGGGCGCTTATTATGGCTACACCTTC; cdr3_aa: CASSDETGGAYYGYTF
d_call: .; clone_size: .; v_call: TRBV6-2/TRBV6-3; j_call: TRBJ1-2; cdr3_nt: TGTGCCAGCAGTTACGGGGGGGACTATGGCTACACCTTC; cdr3_aa: CASSYGGDYGYTF
d_call: .; clone_size: many; v_call: TRBV12-3/TRBV12-4; j_call: TRBJ2-7; cdr3_nt: TGTGCCAGCAGTCCCTCCAATCTACCCGAGCAGTACTTC; cdr3_aa: CASSPSNLPEQYF
d_call: TRBD2; clone_size: .; v_call: TRBV15; j_call: TRBJ2-3; cdr3_nt: TGTGCCACCAGCAGAGCCTACGGGGGGGGATCAGATACGCAGTATTTT; cdr3_aa: CATSRAYGGGSDTQYF
d_call: .; clone_size: few; v_call: TRBV6-2/TRBV6-3; j_call: TRBJ1-6; cdr3_nt: TGTGCCAGCAGTTACTCGAAGTCACGCGTCGCCTATCCCAAACCCCTCCACTTT; cdr3_aa: CASSYSKSRVAYPKPLHF
d_call: .; clone_size: many; v_call: TRBV6-1; j_call: TRBJ2-7; cdr3_nt: TGTGCCAGCAGTCTCCTGTCGGTAGGGGATCTCTACGAGCAGTACTTC; cdr3_aa: CASSLLSVGDLYEQYF
d_call: .; clone_size: few; v_call: TRBV3-1; j_call: TRBJ1-3; cdr3_nt: TGTGCCAGCAGCCAAGAATCCGGAAACACCATATATTTT; cdr3_aa: CASSQESGNTIYF
d_call: TRBD2; clone_size: .; v_call: TRBV29-1; j_call: TRBJ2-7; cdr3_nt: TGCAGCGTCGAGGTGGGGGGGGAGCAGTACTTC; cdr3_aa: CSVEVGGEQYF
d_call: TRBD2; clone_size: few; v_call: TRBV7-9; j_call: TRBJ2-7; cdr3_nt: TGTGCCAGCAGCTTGACTAGCGGGCCTTACCCCTACGAGCAGTACTTC; cdr3_aa: CASSLTSGPYPYEQYF
d_call: TRBD1; clone_size: .; v_call: TRBV27; j_call: TRBJ1-2; cdr3_nt: TGTGCCAGCAGTCCCATACCCGACAGGGGAGCTAACTATGGCTACACCTTC; cdr3_aa: CASSPIPDRGANYGYTF
d_call: TRBD2; clone_size: .; v_call: TRBV11-2; j_call: TRBJ2-1; cdr3_nt: TGTGCCAGCAGACCCTCCTCCGGGACACGGGAGGGTAATGAGCAGTTCTTC; cdr3_aa: CASRPSSGTREGNEQFF
d_call: .; clone_size: many; v_call: TRBV11-2; j_call: TRBJ2-5; cdr3_nt: TGTGCCAGCAGCAACGTACGGGGACCCCAAGGACAGACCCAGTACTTC; cdr3_aa: CASSNVRGPQGQTQYF
d_call: .; clone_size: few; v_call: TRBV6-1; j_call: TRBJ2-7; cdr3_nt: TGTGCCAGCAGCCGGGACATTTCCTACGAGCAGTACTTC; cdr3_aa: CASSRDISYEQYF